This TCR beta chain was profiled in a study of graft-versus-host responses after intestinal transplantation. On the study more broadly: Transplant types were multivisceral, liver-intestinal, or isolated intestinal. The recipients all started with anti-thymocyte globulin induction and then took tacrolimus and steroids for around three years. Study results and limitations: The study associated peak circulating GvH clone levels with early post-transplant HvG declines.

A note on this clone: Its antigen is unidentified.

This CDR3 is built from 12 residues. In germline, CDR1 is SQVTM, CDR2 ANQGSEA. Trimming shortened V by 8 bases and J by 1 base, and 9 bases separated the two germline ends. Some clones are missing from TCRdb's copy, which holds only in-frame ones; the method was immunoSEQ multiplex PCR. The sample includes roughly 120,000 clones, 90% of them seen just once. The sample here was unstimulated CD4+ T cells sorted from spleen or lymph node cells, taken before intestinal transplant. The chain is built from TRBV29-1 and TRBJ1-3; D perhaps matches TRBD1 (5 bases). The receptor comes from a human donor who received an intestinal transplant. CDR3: CSIGVSGNTIYF. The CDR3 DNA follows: TGCAGCATAGGGGTATCTGGAAACACCATATATTTT. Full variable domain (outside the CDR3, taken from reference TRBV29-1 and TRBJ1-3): SAVISQKPSRDICQRGTSLTIQCQVDSQVTMMFWYRQQPGQSLTLIATANQGSEATYESGFVIDKFPISRPNLTFSTLTVSNMSPEDSSIYLCSIGVSGNTIYFGEGSWLTVV.